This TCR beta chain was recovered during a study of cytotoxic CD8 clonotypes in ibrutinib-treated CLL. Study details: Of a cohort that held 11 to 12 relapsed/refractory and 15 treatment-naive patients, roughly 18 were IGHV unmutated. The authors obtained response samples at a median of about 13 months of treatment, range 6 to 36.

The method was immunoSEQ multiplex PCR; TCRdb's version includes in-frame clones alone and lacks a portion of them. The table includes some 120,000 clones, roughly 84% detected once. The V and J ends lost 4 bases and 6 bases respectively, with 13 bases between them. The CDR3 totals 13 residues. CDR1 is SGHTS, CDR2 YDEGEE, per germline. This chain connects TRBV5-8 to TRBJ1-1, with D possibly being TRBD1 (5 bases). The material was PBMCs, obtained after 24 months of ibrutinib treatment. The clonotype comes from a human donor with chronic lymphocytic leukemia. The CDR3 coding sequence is TGTGCCAGCAGCGTAATCGGGGGTGCTGAAGCTTTCTTT. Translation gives CASSVIGGAEAFF.